Reported below is one T cell receptor beta chain. These data belong to a study of blood T cell repertoires in COVID-19. Only in-frame clones appear in the TCRdb table, and some are missing; sequencing was by immunoSEQ multiplex PCR. The data contain under 250,000 clones, about 83% of them singletons. The germline V and J ends were trimmed by 2 bases and 8 bases, with 13 bases remaining between them. CDR3 length: 13 amino acids. The germline CDR1 and CDR2 sequences are SGHKS and YYEKEE (reference sequence). The sample was peripheral blood. The origin of this receptor is a woman in her forties or fifties with acute or convalescent COVID-19. The rearrangement links TRBV5-5 to TRBJ1-2; possible D gene TRBD1, 6 bases. In nucleotides, the CDR3 is TGTGCCAGCAGCTTACAGGGTAATGGCGGCTACACCTTC. The encoded protein is CASSLQGNGGYTF.